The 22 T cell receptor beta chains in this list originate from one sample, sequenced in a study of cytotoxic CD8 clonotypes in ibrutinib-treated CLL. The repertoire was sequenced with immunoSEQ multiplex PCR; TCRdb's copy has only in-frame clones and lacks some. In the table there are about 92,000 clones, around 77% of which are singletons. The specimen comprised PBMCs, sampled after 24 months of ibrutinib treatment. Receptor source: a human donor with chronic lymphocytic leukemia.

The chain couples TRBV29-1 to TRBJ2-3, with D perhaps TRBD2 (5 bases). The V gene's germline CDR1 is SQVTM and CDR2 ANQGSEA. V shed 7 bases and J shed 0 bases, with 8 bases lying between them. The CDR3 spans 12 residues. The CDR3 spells CSGRGSTDTQYF. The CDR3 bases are TGCAGCGGACGAGGGAGCACAGATACGCAGTATTTT.

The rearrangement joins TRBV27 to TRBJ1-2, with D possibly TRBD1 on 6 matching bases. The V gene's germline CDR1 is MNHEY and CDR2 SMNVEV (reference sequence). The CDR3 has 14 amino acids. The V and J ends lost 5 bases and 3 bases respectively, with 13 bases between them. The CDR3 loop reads CASSPYRVDYGYTF. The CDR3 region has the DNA TGTGCCAGCAGTCCATACAGGGTAGACTATGGCTACACCTTC.

The CDR3 DNA reads TGTGCCAGCAGTACCTCGACCGGCGGGGTCAATGAGCAGTTCTTC. Translating gives CASSTSTGGVNEQFF. The genes are TRBV6-5 and TRBJ2-1, with D maybe TRBD2 (6 bases). V dropped 5 bases and J dropped 6 bases, with 17 bases sitting between them. The germline gives CDR1 MNHEY, CDR2 SVGAGI. The CDR3 is made up of 15 amino acids.

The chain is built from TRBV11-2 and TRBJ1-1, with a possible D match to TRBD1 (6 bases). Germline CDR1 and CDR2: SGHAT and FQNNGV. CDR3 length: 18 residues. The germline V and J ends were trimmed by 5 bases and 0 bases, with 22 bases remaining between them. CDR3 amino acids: CASSLTMPEGGMNTEAFF. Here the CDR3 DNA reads TGTGCCAGCAGCCTCACCATGCCAGAAGGGGGAATGAACACTGAAGCTTTCTTT.

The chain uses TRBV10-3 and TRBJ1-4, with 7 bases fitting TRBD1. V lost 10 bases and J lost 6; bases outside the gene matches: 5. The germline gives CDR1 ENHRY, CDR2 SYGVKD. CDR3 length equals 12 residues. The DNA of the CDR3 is TGTGCCAGCGGGACAGATGATGAAAAACTGTTTTTT. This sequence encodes CASGTDDEKLFF.

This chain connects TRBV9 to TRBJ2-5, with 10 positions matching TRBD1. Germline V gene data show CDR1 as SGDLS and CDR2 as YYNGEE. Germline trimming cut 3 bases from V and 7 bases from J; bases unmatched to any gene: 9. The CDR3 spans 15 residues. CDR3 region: CASSGSGTGVATQYF. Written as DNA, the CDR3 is TGTGCCAGCAGCGGCTCCGGGACAGGGGTGGCGACCCAGTACTTC.

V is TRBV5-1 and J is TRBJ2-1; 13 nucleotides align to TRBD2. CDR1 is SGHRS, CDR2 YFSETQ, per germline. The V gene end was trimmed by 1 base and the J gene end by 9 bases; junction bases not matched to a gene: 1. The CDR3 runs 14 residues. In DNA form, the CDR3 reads TGCGCCAGCAGCTTGAGGACTAGCGGGAGTGAGCAGTTCTTC. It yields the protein CASSLRTSGSEQFF. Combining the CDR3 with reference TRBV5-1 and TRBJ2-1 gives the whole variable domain KAGVTQTPRYLIKTRGQQVTLSCSPISGHRSVSWYQQTPGQGLQFLFEYFSETQRNKGNFPGRFSGRQFSNSRSEMNVSTLELGDSALYLCASSLRTSGSEQFFGPGTRLTVL.

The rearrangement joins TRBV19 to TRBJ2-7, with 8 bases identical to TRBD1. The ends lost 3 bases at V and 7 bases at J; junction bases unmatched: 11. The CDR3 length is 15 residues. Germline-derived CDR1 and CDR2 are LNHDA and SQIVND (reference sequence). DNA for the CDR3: TGTGCCAGTAGTATTGGCGGACAGGGCGTCCAGGAGCAGTACTTC. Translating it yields CASSIGGQGVQEQYF.

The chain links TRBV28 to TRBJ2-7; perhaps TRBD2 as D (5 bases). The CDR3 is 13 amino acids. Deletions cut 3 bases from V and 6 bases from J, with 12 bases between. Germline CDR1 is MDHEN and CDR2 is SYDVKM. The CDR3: CASSFPLAGEQYF. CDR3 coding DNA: TGTGCCAGCAGTTTCCCTCTAGCTGGCGAGCAGTACTTC.

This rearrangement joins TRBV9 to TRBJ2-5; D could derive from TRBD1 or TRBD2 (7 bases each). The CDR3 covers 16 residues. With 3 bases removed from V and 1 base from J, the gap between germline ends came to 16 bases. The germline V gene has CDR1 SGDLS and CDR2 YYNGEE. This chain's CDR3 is CASSEGQRGSQETQYF. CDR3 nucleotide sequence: TGTGCCAGCAGCGAGGGACAGCGGGGATCCCAAGAGACCCAGTACTTC.

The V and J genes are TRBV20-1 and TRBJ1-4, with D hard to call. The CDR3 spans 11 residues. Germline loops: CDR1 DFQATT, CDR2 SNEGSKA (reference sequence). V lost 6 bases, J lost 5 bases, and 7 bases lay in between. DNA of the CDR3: TGCAGTGCACGGCAAAATGAAAAACTGTTTTTT. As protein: CSARQNEKLFF.

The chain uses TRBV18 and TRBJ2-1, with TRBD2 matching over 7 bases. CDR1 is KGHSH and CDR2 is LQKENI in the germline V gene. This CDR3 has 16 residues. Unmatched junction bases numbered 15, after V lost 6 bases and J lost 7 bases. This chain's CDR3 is CASSPIRGSLRNEQFF. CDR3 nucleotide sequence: TGTGCCAGCTCGCCGATCCGCGGGAGCTTGAGGAATGAGCAGTTCTTC.

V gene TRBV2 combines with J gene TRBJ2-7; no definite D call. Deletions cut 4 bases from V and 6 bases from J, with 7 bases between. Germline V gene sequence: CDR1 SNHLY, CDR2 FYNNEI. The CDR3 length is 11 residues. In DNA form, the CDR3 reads TGTGCCAGCAGTGCGGTAGGCGAGCAGTACTTC. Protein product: CASSAVGEQYF. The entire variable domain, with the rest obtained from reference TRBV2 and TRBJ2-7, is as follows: EPEVTQTPSHQVTQMGQEVILRCVPISNHLYFYWYRQILGQKVEFLVSFYNNEISEKSEIFDDQFSVERPDGSNFTLKIRSTKLEDSAMYFCASSAVGEQYFGPGTRLTVT.

The CDR3 nucleotides read TGTGCCACTAAGACAGGGTCTAATGAAAAACTGTTTTTT. This gives the protein CATKTGSNEKLFF. J is TRBJ1-4 and V is TRBV18; 7 nucleotides match TRBD1. Germline trimming cut 10 bases from V and 3 bases from J; bases unmatched to any gene: 5. This CDR3 comprises 13 residues. Looked up from germline, CDR1 is KGHSH and CDR2 is LQKENI.

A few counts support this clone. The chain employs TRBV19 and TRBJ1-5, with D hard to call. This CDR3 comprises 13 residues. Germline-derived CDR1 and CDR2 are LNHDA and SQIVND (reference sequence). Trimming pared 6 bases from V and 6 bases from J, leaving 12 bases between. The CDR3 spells CASRTGGGQPQHF. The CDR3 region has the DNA TGTGCCAGTAGGACTGGTGGCGGTCAGCCCCAGCATTTT.

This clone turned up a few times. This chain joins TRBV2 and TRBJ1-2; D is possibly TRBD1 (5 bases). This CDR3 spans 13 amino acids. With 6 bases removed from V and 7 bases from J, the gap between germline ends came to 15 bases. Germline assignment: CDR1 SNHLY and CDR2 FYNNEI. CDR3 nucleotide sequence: TGTGCCAGCAGAGGGGACGGCGACGGTGGCTACACCTTC. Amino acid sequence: CASRGDGDGGYTF.

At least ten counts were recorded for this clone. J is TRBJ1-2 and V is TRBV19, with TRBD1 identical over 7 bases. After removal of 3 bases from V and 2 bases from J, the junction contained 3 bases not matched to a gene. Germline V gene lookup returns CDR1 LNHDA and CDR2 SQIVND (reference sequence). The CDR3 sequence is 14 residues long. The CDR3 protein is CASSIGQVNYGYTF. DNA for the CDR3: TGTGCCAGTAGTATCGGACAGGTGAACTATGGCTACACCTTC.

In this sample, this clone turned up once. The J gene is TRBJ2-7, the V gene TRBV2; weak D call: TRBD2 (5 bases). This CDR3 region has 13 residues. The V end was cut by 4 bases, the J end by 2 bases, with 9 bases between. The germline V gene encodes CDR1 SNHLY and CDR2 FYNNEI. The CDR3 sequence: CASSVTGAYEQYF. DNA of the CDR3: TGTGCCAGCAGTGTAACCGGGGCCTACGAGCAGTACTTC.

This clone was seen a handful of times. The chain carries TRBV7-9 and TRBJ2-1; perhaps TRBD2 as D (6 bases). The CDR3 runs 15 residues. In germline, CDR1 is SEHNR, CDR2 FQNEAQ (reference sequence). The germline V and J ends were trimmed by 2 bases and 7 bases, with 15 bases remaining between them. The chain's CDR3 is CASSLTGTGGNEQFF. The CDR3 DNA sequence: TGTGCCAGCAGCTTAACCGGGACTGGGGGGAATGAGCAGTTCTTC.

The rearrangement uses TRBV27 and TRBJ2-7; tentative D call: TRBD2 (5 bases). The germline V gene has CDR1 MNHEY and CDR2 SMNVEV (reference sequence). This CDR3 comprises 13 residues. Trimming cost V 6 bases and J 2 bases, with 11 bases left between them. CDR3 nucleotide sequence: TGTGCCAGCAGGGCGGGCAGAACCTACGAGCAGTACTTC. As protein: CASRAGRTYEQYF.

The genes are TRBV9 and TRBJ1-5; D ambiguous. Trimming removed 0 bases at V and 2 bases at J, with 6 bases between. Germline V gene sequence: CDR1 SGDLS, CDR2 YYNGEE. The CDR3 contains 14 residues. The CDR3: CASSVEAGNQPQHF. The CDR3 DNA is TGTGCCAGCAGCGTAGAGGCAGGCAATCAGCCCCAGCATTTT.

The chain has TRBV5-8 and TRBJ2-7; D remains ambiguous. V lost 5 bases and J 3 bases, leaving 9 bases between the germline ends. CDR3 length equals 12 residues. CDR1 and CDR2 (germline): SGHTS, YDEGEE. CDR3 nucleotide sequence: TGTGCCAGCAGTGGTCTAGGCTACGAGCAGTACTTC. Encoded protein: CASSGLGYEQYF. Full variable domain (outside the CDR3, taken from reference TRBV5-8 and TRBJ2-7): EAGVTQSPTHLIKTRGQQATLRCSPISGHTSVYWYQQALGLGLQFLLWYDEGEERNRGNFPPRFSGRQFPNYSSELNVNALELEDSALYLCASSGLGYEQYFGPGTRLTVT.